This T cell receptor beta chain derives from a study of blood T cell repertoires in COVID-19. This CDR3 contains 15 residues. The V segment lost 5 bases and the J segment 7 bases; nucleotides outside the gene matches: 10. CDR1 and CDR2 (germline): SGHNT, YYREEE (reference sequence). Clones were read by immunoSEQ multiplex PCR, and TCRdb kept only the in-frame ones, dropping some. This repertoire shows about 110,000 clones, just over 70% found once; its top ten account for 1.8%. The chain is built from TRBV5-4 and TRBJ2-5, with 11 bases identical to TRBD2. The sequence was collected from a woman aged 40 to 50 with acute or convalescent COVID-19. Sequenced input: peripheral blood. Here the CDR3 DNA reads TGTGCCAGCAGGTCCGGGACTAGCGGAGTAGGGACCCAGTACTTC. Residues: CASRSGTSGVGTQYF. Looking up the rest from reference TRBV5-4 and TRBJ2-5 gives the full variable domain: ETGVTQSPTHLIKTRGQQVTLRCSSQSGHNTVSWYQQALGQGPQFIFQYYREEENGRGNFPPRFSGLQFPNYSSELNVNALELDDSALYLCASRSGTSGVGTQYFGPGTRLLVL.